This T cell receptor beta chain was identified during a study of shared clonotypes between healthy human individuals. Across the whole study: Two female and a few male donors aged 18 to 49 were enrolled.

Terminally differentiated effector memory CD45RA+ cells were excluded from the naive CD8 cells, which were CD45RO-negative and positively selected for CCR7. This was a deep-level run. The data were produced by immunoSEQ multiplex PCR, yet TCRdb's version contains in-frame clones alone and is incomplete. The table shows 550,000 to 600,000 clones, with roughly 98% occurring only once. The CDR3 covers 17 residues. The V gene end was trimmed by 0 bases and the J gene end by 2 bases; junction bases not matched to a gene: 8. CDR1 WNHNN and CDR2 SYGVQD come from the germline V gene (reference sequence). V gene TRBV10-1 combines with J gene TRBJ2-3; 7 positions agree with TRBD2. The source is a young man in good health. The source material was naive CD8+ T cells sorted from blood. CDR3 residues: CASSESRLADHTDTQYF. The CDR3 nucleotides read TGCGCCAGCAGTGAGTCGCGGCTAGCGGATCACACAGATACGCAGTATTTT.